This passage covers 28 T cell receptor beta chains from one sample sequenced in a study of blood T cell repertoires in COVID-19. Clones were read by immunoSEQ multiplex PCR, and TCRdb kept only the in-frame ones, dropping some. The sample lists 150,000 to 200,000 clones, more than 75% occurring once. What was sequenced was peripheral blood. The receptors shown here come from a human donor in a cohort sampled during active COVID-19.

V usage is TRBV11-3 and J usage is TRBJ2-5; 12 positions match TRBD2. CDR3 length: 16 amino acids. J lost 2 bases, V lost 3 bases, and 4 bases had no gene match. Per germline, CDR1 SGHNT and CDR2 YENEEA. CDR3 amino acids: CASSLTSGRAQETQYF. DNA for the CDR3: TGTGCCAGCAGCTTGACTAGCGGGAGAGCACAAGAGACCCAGTACTTC.

This clone was counted a single time. The chain is built from TRBV30 and TRBJ2-7, with D uncertain. V was shortened by 2 bases and J by 6 bases, with 11 bases between the two germline ends. The CDR3 has 12 residues. CDR1 and CDR2 (germline): GTSNPN, SVGIG (reference sequence). DNA for the CDR3: TGTGCCTGGAGTTTTGTTAGCTCCGAGCAGTACTTC. Protein sequence: CAWSFVSSEQYF.

Details on this clone: No DNA is shown, since the ends of the CDR3 on it are uncertain; the CDR3 is the one TCRdb lists. J is TRBJ2-1 and V is TRBV7-9; the table names TRBD1, a call not compared with the DNA. 15 amino acids form the CDR3, both terminal residues included. CDR1 is SEHNR, CDR2 FQNEAQ, per germline (reference sequence). Here the CDR3 reads CASSSSPGQGNEQFF.

This chain joins TRBV5-6 and TRBJ2-1; D perhaps matches TRBD2 (5 bases). The germline gives CDR1 SGHDT, CDR2 YYEEEE. V was pared by 4 bases and J by 8 bases, with 13 bases between. CDR3 size: 13 residues. The CDR3 loop reads CASSLHGVHEQFF. Here the CDR3 DNA reads TGTGCCAGCAGCCTACACGGGGTTCATGAGCAGTTCTTC.

This chain links TRBV7-8 with TRBJ2-7; TRBD2 matches 10 bases. The CDR3 is made up of 16 amino acids. Germline V gives CDR1 SGHVS, CDR2 FQNEAQ. The V and J ends lost 7 bases and 2 bases, in that order; junction bases with no gene match: 11. CDR3 in DNA: TGTGCCAGCACCCCCGGGCGGCTAGCGGGGGCCTACGAGCAGTACTTC. Residues: CASTPGRLAGAYEQYF.

V is TRBV7-8 and J is TRBJ1-5; 8 bases are shared with TRBD1. The J segment lost 6 bases and the V segment lost 1 base, leaving 8 bases of the junction unmatched. The CDR3 spans 16 residues. Looked up from germline, CDR1 is SGHVS and CDR2 is FQNEAQ. CDR3 coding DNA: TGTGCCAGCAGCTTAGGGCCCAGGGGGCTTGGTCAGCCCCAGCATTTT. This codes for CASSLGPRGLGQPQHF.

Concerning this clone itself: Other nucleotide sequences from this sample produce the same CDR3. This chain joins TRBV27 and TRBJ2-7, with 12 bases aligning to TRBD2. The CDR3 spans 15 residues. CDR1 is MNHEY and CDR2 is SMNVEV in the germline V gene (reference sequence). The V and J ends lost 5 bases and 1 base, in that order; junction bases with no gene match: 3. The CDR3 DNA is TGTGCCAGCAGTCTTCTAGCGGGAGGGTCCTACGAGCAGTACTTC. Amino acid sequence: CASSLLAGGSYEQYF.

The chain recombines TRBV7-9 with TRBJ2-1, with a possible D match to TRBD1 (6 bases). The CDR3 length is 13 residues. The V gene's germline CDR1 is SEHNR and CDR2 FQNEAQ (reference sequence). V was trimmed by 4 bases and J by 8 bases, leaving 12 bases between them. CDR3 region: CASSSLNRDEQFF. In nucleotides, the CDR3 is TGTGCCAGCAGCTCGCTGAACAGGGATGAGCAGTTCTTC.

The gene calls are TRBV4-3 and TRBJ1-4; TRBD1 agrees at 8 bases. V was clipped by 0 bases and J by 6 bases; unmatched bases: 3. CDR1 and CDR2 from the germline V gene are LGHNA and YSLEER. This CDR3 spans 15 amino acids. The CDR3: CASSQDRGLYEKLFF. The CDR3 nucleotides are TGCGCCAGCAGCCAAGACAGGGGGCTCTATGAAAAACTGTTTTTT.

This chain connects TRBV19 to TRBJ1-2; 10 bases map to TRBD1. Losses at the gene ends were 5 bases for V and 6 bases for J; bases not matched to a gene: 12. The CDR3 length is 16 residues. Germline V gene lookup returns CDR1 LNHDA and CDR2 SQIVND (reference sequence). The CDR3 region has the DNA TGTGCCAGTAGTTCAAATGACAGGGGGCGTCTGAATGGCTACACCTTC. It translates to CASSSNDRGRLNGYTF.

The CDR3 region has the DNA TGCGCCAGCAGCTTGTGGACACTCAACACTGAAGCTTTCTTT. It encodes CASSLWTLNTEAFF. The V and J genes are TRBV5-1 and TRBJ1-1; D perhaps matches TRBD1 (5 bases). Trimming stripped 1 base from V and 2 bases from J, with 9 bases between. The CDR3 totals 14 residues. The germline V gene encodes CDR1 SGHRS and CDR2 YFSETQ. Supplemented by reference TRBV5-1 and TRBJ1-1, the full variable domain reads KAGVTQTPRYLIKTRGQQVTLSCSPISGHRSVSWYQQTPGQGLQFLFEYFSETQRNKGNFPGRFSGRQFSNSRSEMNVSTLELGDSALYLCASSLWTLNTEAFFGQGTRLTVV.

V usage is TRBV20-1 and J usage is TRBJ2-7; D gene uncertain. This CDR3 is 12 amino acids long. V was trimmed by 3 bases and J by 2 bases, leaving 8 bases between them. Germline values: CDR1 DFQATT, CDR2 SNEGSKA (reference sequence). The DNA for the CDR3 is TGCAGTGCTAGTTTCGTCGCCTACGAGCAGTACTTC. Translated: CSASFVAYEQYF.

The chain carries TRBV7-9 and TRBJ2-7; D gene uncertain. The CDR3 totals 14 residues. V shed 0 bases and J shed 4 bases, with 10 bases lying between them. CDR1 and CDR2 (germline): SEHNR, FQNEAQ (reference sequence). DNA for the CDR3: TGTGCCAGCAGCTTAGCGGTGACTCCATACGAGCAGTACTTC. Protein: CASSLAVTPYEQYF.

The rearrangement links TRBV9 to TRBJ2-7; D uncertain. The V gene lost 0 bases and the J gene lost 2 bases, with 9 bases spanning the gap. The CDR3 is 14 residues long. The V gene's germline CDR1 is SGDLS and CDR2 YYNGEE. The CDR3 nucleotides are TGTGCCAGCAGCGTAGGGGTAGGAGCCTACGAGCAGTACTTC. Its translation: CASSVGVGAYEQYF.

The chain couples TRBV4-3 to TRBJ1-2, with 7 bases fitting TRBD1. The CDR3 has 17 amino acids. Looked up from germline, CDR1 is LGHNA and CDR2 is YSLEER. The trim removed 0 bases at V and 5 bases at J, leaving 12 bases unmatched. CDR3 DNA: TGCGCCAGCAGCCAAGATTTAGCAAGGGGGCGAGGGTATGGCTACACCTTC. Protein sequence: CASSQDLARGRGYGYTF.

The V and J genes are TRBV15 and TRBJ2-3; maybe TRBD2 (7 bases). The CDR3 has 15 residues. Germline values: CDR1 LNHNV, CDR2 YYDKDF (reference sequence). With 3 bases removed from V and 0 bases from J, the gap between germline ends came to 10 bases. CDR3 in amino acids: CATSRGGASTDTQYF. The CDR3 DNA reads TGTGCCACCAGCAGGGGGGGGGCCAGCACAGATACGCAGTATTTT.

The CDR3 spells CASSVRGGSYNEQFF. CDR3 DNA: TGTGCCAGCAGCGTGCGGGGTGGCTCCTACAATGAGCAGTTCTTC. V usage is TRBV5-4 and J usage is TRBJ2-1, with D tentatively TRBD2 (6 bases). CDR1 is SGHNT, CDR2 YYREEE, per germline (reference sequence). CDR3 length equals 15 residues. Trimming removed 4 bases at V and 0 bases at J, with 11 bases between.

The table lists this clone with many counts. The chain is built from TRBV7-9 and TRBJ2-3; TRBD1 aligns across 10 bases. V lost 6 bases, J lost 4 bases, and 4 bases stayed unmatched. Germline V lookup: CDR1 SEHNR, CDR2 FQNEAQ (reference sequence). The CDR3 contains 14 residues. CDR3 bases: TGTGCCAGCAGGGGGGACAGGGGTGCAGATACGCAGTATTTT. The encoded protein is CASRGDRGADTQYF.

The chain couples TRBV5-1 to TRBJ1-4, with D possibly being TRBD1 (5 bases). Germline loops: CDR1 SGHRS, CDR2 YFSETQ. V lost 0 bases and J lost 1, with 7 bases in between. The CDR3 runs 15 residues. CDR3 region: CASSLERGTNEKLFF. As DNA, the CDR3 is TGCGCCAGCAGCTTGGAAAGGGGAACTAATGAAAAACTGTTTTTT.

The V gene is TRBV2, the J gene TRBJ2-2; 7 bases fit TRBD2. From germline, CDR1 is SNHLY and CDR2 FYNNEI. The CDR3 has 15 residues. J was trimmed by 2 bases and V by 5 bases; bases with no gene match: 5. The CDR3 nucleotides are TGTGCCAGCAGTCCTACTAGCGTTAACACCGGGGAGCTGTTTTTT. Amino acid sequence: CASSPTSVNTGELFF. Complete variable domain (other parts from reference TRBV2 and TRBJ2-2): EPEVTQTPSHQVTQMGQEVILRCVPISNHLYFYWYRQILGQKVEFLVSFYNNEISEKSEIFDDQFSVERPDGSNFTLKIRSTKLEDSAMYFCASSPTSVNTGELFFGEGSRLTVL.

This clone was seen more than once but under ten times. The chain couples TRBV7-6 to TRBJ2-7; no clear D. The CDR3 totals 11 residues. CDR1 SGHVS and CDR2 FNYEAQ come from the germline V gene. The V gene lost 4 bases and the J gene lost 6 bases, with 7 bases spanning the gap. The CDR3 nucleotides read TGTGCCAGCAGCTCCGGGTCCGAGCAGTACTTC. This codes for CASSSGSEQYF.

This sequence joins TRBV6-2 or TRBV6-3 and TRBJ2-7, with TRBD2 matching 10 bases. Trimming at V came to 5 bases and at J to 2 bases, leaving 3 bases not matched to a gene. CDR1 MNHEY and CDR2 SVGEGT come from the germline V gene. This CDR3 has 14 amino acids. CDR3 loop: CASSASGGAYEQYF. CDR3 DNA: TGTGCCAGCAGTGCCAGCGGGGGGGCCTACGAGCAGTACTTC.

V is TRBV9 and J is TRBJ1-6; D is unresolved. Per germline, CDR1 SGDLS and CDR2 YYNGEE. CDR3 length: 16 residues. Trimming removed 0 bases at V and 6 bases at J, with 13 bases between. The CDR3 DNA reads TGTGCCAGCAGCGTAGGCCGACTCGCACGTAATTCACCCCTCCACTTT. It encodes CASSVGRLARNSPLHF.

This chain uses TRBV11-3 with TRBJ2-7, with no clear D. The V end lost 2 bases, the J end lost 3 bases, and 11 bases lay between the germline ends. The CDR3 runs to 14 residues. CDR1 SGHNT and CDR2 YENEEA come from the germline V gene. The DNA of the CDR3 is TGTGCCAGCAGCTTAAGTAGTGGTAGCTACGAGCAGTACTTC. This codes for CASSLSSGSYEQYF.

The chain uses TRBV7-2 and TRBJ2-5; 8 bases agree with TRBD2. This CDR3 has 15 amino acids. J was trimmed by 2 bases and V by 5 bases; bases with no gene match: 7. Germline loops: CDR1 SGHTA, CDR2 FQGNSA. The CDR3 is CASSLLAGLQETQYF. The CDR3 DNA reads TGTGCCAGCAGCCTATTAGCGGGATTACAAGAGACCCAGTACTTC.

The V gene is TRBV9, the J gene TRBJ2-7; D remains unclear. Trimming removed 4 bases at V and 3 bases at J, with 11 bases between. Germline-derived CDR1 and CDR2 are SGDLS and YYNGEE. The CDR3 consists of 13 residues. The CDR3: CASSLGLGYEQYF. Written as DNA, the CDR3 is TGTGCCAGCAGCCTCGGGTTGGGCTACGAGCAGTACTTC.

The CDR3: CATSDWSGGQETQYF. The CDR3 DNA is TGTGCCACCAGTGATTGGAGCGGGGGCCAAGAGACCCAGTACTTC. This chain links TRBV24-1 with TRBJ2-5, with TRBD2 matching over 8 bases. There are 15 residues in the CDR3. V lost 2 bases and J lost 1; bases outside the gene matches: 2. The V gene's germline CDR1 is KGHDR and CDR2 SFDVKD.

This chain uses TRBV18 with TRBJ2-1; the match to TRBD1 covers 11 bases. The length of the CDR3 is 19 residues. The germline CDR1 and CDR2 sequences are KGHSH and LQKENI. The ends lost 2 bases at V and 7 bases at J; junction bases unmatched: 16. CDR3 DNA sequence: TGTGCCAGCTCACCATTATTAACCCCCGGGACAGGGGGAATGAATGAGCAGTTCTTC. The encoded protein is CASSPLLTPGTGGMNEQFF.